This T cell receptor beta chain originates from a study of regulatory T cells in long-lasting Graves disease. About the research overall: Graves' cases, newly diagnosed, had used antithyroid drugs under 3 months.

Documented time point: newly diagnosed GD, antithyroid drugs for less than 3 months. Making the TCR library involved RNA that had been extracted from PBMCs. Through Arm-PCR of CDR3 regions and iRepertoire HTBI primers, TCR beta libraries were built. In the study's own analysis: Identified segments across samples numbered about 56 TRBV and approximately 15 TRBJ. TCRdb reprocessed the multiplex PCR reads via MiXCR and lists one record per CDR3 protein. For this entry, the V and J calls and clone size follow TCRdb and not the study's own pipeline. Among around 250,000 distinct CDR3 sequences listed, about 18% were seen once. General study findings and limits: With persistent disease, TRBV28, TRBJ1-2 and TRBJ2-5 were the favored segments.

Trimming removed 2 bases from V and 6 bases from J; junction bases left unmatched: 20. Germline-derived CDR1 and CDR2 are SGHRS and YFSETQ. CDR3 length: 18 residues. There are a few counts of this clonotype. Antigen unknown. This sample was shared with a second study, whose subject was T cells in Graves' hyperthyroidism and ophthalmopathy. This second study says: Most expanded thyroid clonotypes above 0.001 also appeared in blood.

This chain uses TRBV5-1 with TRBJ2-7, with 7 bases fitting TRBD1. The specimen was peripheral blood mononuclear cells (PBMCs), collected at new diagnosis, from a patient treated with antithyroid drugs. This receptor was taken from a woman in her 30s with Graves disease. The CDR3 sequence is CASSFTGRQGVFPFEQYF. Written as DNA, the CDR3 is TGCGCCAGCAGCTTTACGGGCCGACAGGGAGTCTTTCCCTTCGAGCAGTACTTC. Full variable domain (outside the CDR3, taken from reference TRBV5-1 and TRBJ2-7): KAGVTQTPRYLIKTRGQQVTLSCSPISGHRSVSWYQQTPGQGLQFLFEYFSETQRNKGNFPGRFSGRQFSNSRSEMNVSTLELGDSALYLCASSFTGRQGVFPFEQYFGPGTRLTVT.